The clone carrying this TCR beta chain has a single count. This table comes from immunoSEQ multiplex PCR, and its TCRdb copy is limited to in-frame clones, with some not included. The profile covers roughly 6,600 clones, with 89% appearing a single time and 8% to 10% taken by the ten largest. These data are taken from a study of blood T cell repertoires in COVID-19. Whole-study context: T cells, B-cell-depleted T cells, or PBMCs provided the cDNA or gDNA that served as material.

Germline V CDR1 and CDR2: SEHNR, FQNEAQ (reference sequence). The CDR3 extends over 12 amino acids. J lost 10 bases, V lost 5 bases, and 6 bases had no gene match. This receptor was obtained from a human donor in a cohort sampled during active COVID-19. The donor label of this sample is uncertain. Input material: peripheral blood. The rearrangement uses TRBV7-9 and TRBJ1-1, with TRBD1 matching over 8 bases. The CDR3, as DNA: TGTGCCAGCAGCGCGGGGGACAGGCGAGCTTTCTTT. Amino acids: CASSAGDRRAFF.